These T cell receptor beta chains were read from a single sample in a study of T cells in localized non-small cell lung cancer. Data came from immunoSEQ multiplex PCR; TCRdb stores just in-frame clones and leaves some out. The data hold approximately 29,000 clones, with around 80% observed a single time. This sample comprised peripheral blood, obtained before any cancer treatment. The receptors come from a male donor aged 60 or over with stage II squamous cell lung carcinoma. CDR3s include the opening cysteine and the closing phenylalanine or tryptophan. A D gene is named only where the DNA matches it firmly. A row's size may be missing; if present it is once, few, many or a size class.

TRBJ1-6,TRBV7-9,.,TRBD1,TGTGCCAGCAGCCTAGGTACAGGGGGGGCGAATAATTCACCCCTCCACTTT,CASSLGTGGANNSPLHF
TRBJ1-3,TRBV11-2,.,.,TGTGCCAGCAGCTTATTCCCCACACCGAGCTCTGGAAACACCATATATTTT,CASSLFPTPSSGNTIYF
TRBJ1-3,TRBV28,.,.,TGTGCCAGCAGTTTAATGGAAGGGGCGTCATCTGGAAACACCATATATTTT,CASSLMEGASSGNTIYF
TRBJ1-5,TRBV6-4,.,.,TGTGCCAGCAGTAAGGAGCACAATCAGCCCCAGCATTTT,CASSKEHNQPQHF
TRBJ2-7,TRBV5-1,.,.,TGCGCCAGCAGCTTGGCTCTCGCTACCTACGAGCAGTACTTC,CASSLALATYEQYF
TRBJ2-1,TRBV11-2,few,TRBD1,TGTGCCAGCAGCTACGACAGGGGTTATGAGCAGTTCTTC,CASSYDRGYEQFF
TRBJ2-1,TRBV5-1,.,TRBD2,TGCGCCAGCAGCTTGGTGGCGGGAGCCGACAATGAGCAGTTCTTC,CASSLVAGADNEQFF
TRBJ2-5,TRBV2,.,TRBD2,TGTGCCAGCAGTGAAGGCGGGAGGGCCGGAGAGACCCAGTACTTC,CASSEGGRAGETQYF
TRBJ1-2,TRBV30,.,.,TGTGCCTGGAGTGTAAGTTCCGAAGCTCCTTACTATGGCTACACCTTC,CAWSVSSEAPYYGYTF
TRBJ2-7,TRBV5-6,.,TRBD1,TGTGCCAGCAGCATAGGACAGGGTCGGAACGAGCAGTACTTC,CASSIGQGRNEQYF
TRBJ1-3,TRBV18,.,.,TGTGCCAGCTCACCGGGACTCCCCTCTGGAAACACCATATATTTT,CASSPGLPSGNTIYF
TRBJ2-3,TRBV6-5,once,TRBD1,TGTGCCAGCAGTTACTCGAGGGGGCCCCTGGGGACGCAGTATTTT,CASSYSRGPLGTQYF
TRBJ2-7,TRBV7-1,.,.,TGTGCCAGCAGCGCCAGACAGCCCACCGAGGAGCAGTACTTC,CASSARQPTEEQYF
TRBJ1-1,TRBV6-6,once,.,TGTGCCAGCAGTGCGTTACAGGGAAACACTGAAGCTTTCTTT,CASSALQGNTEAFF
TRBJ1-3,TRBV5-4,.,.,TGTGCCAGCAGCTTCGGTCCGGCGCAAACGGGAAACACCATATATTTT,CASSFGPAQTGNTIYF
TRBJ2-7,TRBV27,.,.,TGTGCCAGCAGTCCACTCCCCAGCTACGAGCAGTACTTC,CASSPLPSYEQYF
TRBJ1-1,TRBV7-9,.,.,TGTGCCAGCAGCTTAGACAGGGCAACTGAAGCTTTCTTT,CASSLDRATEAFF
TRBJ2-4,TRBV7-3,.,TRBD2,TGTGCCAGCAGCTCTTCGGGGGGAAACATTCAGTACTTC,CASSSSGGNIQYF
TRBJ1-5,TRBV7-9,few,.,TGTGCCAGCAGCACAGACCAGGAGCGCTTCCAGCCCCAGCATTTT,CASSTDQERFQPQHF
TRBJ2-5,TRBV5-1,.,.,TGCGCCAGCAGCTTGACTGACAGTGCCCAAGAGACCCAGTACTTC,CASSLTDSAQETQYF
TRBJ1-1,TRBV15,.,.,TGTGCCACCAGCAGACAGAACACTGAAGCTTTCTTT,CATSRQNTEAFF
TRBJ2-1,TRBV5-1,few,TRBD2,TGCGCCAGCAGCTTGATGGCTAGCGGGGGGAATGAGCAGTTCTTC,CASSLMASGGNEQFF
TRBJ2-2,TRBV2,.,.,TGTGCCAGCCGAGGGTCAGGAGCTAACACCGGGGAGCTGTTTTTT,CASRGSGANTGELFF
TRBJ1-1,TRBV6-6,.,.,TGTGCCAGCAGTCTTCGGGGCTTGAACACTGAAGCTTTCTTT,CASSLRGLNTEAFF
TRBJ1-1,TRBV5-4,.,.,TGTGCCAGCAGCTCCATGCCAGTGAACACTGAAGCTTTCTTT,CASSSMPVNTEAFF
TRBJ1-1,TRBV2,few,TRBD1,TGTGCCAGCAGGGGACAGGGGGCGAGAGCTTTCTTT,CASRGQGARAFF
TRBJ1-1,TRBV4-2,.,.,TGTGCCAGCAGCCAAGATAGTCAAGGGGGCACTGAAGCTTTCTTT,CASSQDSQGGTEAFF
TRBJ2-1,TRBV7-9,few,.,TGTGCCAGCAGCTTAGAACTTGGGACTGGGCCACAGGAGCAGTTCTTC,CASSLELGTGPQEQFF
TRBJ2-3,TRBV5-1,.,TRBD2,TGCGCCAGCAGCCAAAGCGGGCTAGCGGGGCTTAGCACAGATACGCAGTATTTT,CASSQSGLAGLSTDTQYF
TRBJ2-3,TRBV19,.,.,TGTGCCACCTCTCGGGACAGCACAGATACGCAGTATTTT,CATSRDSTDTQYF
TRBJ2-1,TRBV7-2,.,.,TGTGCCAGCAGCTTAGTAGGGGGGTCAGGACTAGCCTACAATGAGCAGTTCTTC,CASSLVGGSGLAYNEQFF
TRBJ2-6,TRBV14,.,.,TGTGCCAGCAGCGCCAACAGGGTGACTGGGGCCAACGTCCTGACTTTC,CASSANRVTGANVLTF
TRBJ2-1,TRBV9,.,TRBD2,TGTGCCAGCAGCGTAGGAGCGGGAGGTATGAATGAGCAGTTCTTC,CASSVGAGGMNEQFF
TRBJ2-7,TRBV10-1,.,.,TGCGCCAGCAGTTTGGAGGACCCGCGGTACTTC,CASSLEDPRYF
TRBJ2-2,TRBV30,.,TRBD2,TGTGCCTGGAGTGTCATAGCGGGGACCGGGGAGCTGTTTTTT,CAWSVIAGTGELFF
TRBJ1-2,TRBV18,.,.,TGTGCCAGCTCACCGGCCATTCACCCCAGGGGAGGCGCCTATGGCTACACCTTC,CASSPAIHPRGGAYGYTF
TRBJ1-2,TRBV19,.,TRBD1,TGTGCCAGTAGTATAGCGGTACAGGGGAACTATGGCTACACCTTC,CASSIAVQGNYGYTF
TRBJ2-7,TRBV7-9,.,.,TGTGCCAGCAGCTTAACCTACGAGCAGTACTTC,CASSLTYEQYF
TRBJ2-2,TRBV10-1,.,.,TGCGCCAGCAGTGGTGGGGCCACGAACACCGGGGAGCTGTTTTTT,CASSGGATNTGELFF
TRBJ2-7,TRBV11-2,once,.,TGTGCCAGCAGCGCGCAATCCTGGGGAGGCGAGCAGTACTTC,CASSAQSWGGEQYF
TRBJ2-6,TRBV30,.,TRBD1,TGTGCCTGGAGTGCTCTGGACAGGGGATTATGGTCTGGGGCCAACGTCCTGACTTTC,CAWSALDRGLWSGANVLTF
TRBJ1-1,TRBV5-1,few,TRBD1,TGCGCCAGCAGCCGGGACAGTATGAACACTGAAGCTTTCTTT,CASSRDSMNTEAFF
TRBJ2-7,TRBV7-8,once,.,TGTGCCAGCAGCGCCCGGAGCTCCTACGAGCAGTACTTC,CASSARSSYEQYF
TRBJ2-2,TRBV7-9,.,TRBD2,TGTGCCAGCATCCCAAAGGGGACTAGCGGGAGAGCCGGGGAGCTGTTTTTT,CASIPKGTSGRAGELFF
TRBJ1-1,TRBV5-5,.,.,TGTGCCAGCAGCTTGTTTACGGGACGGAACACTGAAGCTTTCTTT,CASSLFTGRNTEAFF
TRBJ2-3,TRBV1,few,.,TGCACCAGCAGCCAAGAAGCGAGACTAGCGGGCACAGATACGCAGTATTTT,CTSSQEARLAGTDTQYF
TRBJ2-4,TRBV27,.,.,TGTGCCAGCAGTTTTTTTGAGTCGCTGGCCAAAAACATTCAGTACTTC,CASSFFESLAKNIQYF
TRBJ1-1,TRBV9,.,.,TGTGCCAGCAGCCAACAGGGAGGGGTAGCTTTCTTT,CASSQQGGVAFF
TRBJ2-3,TRBV19,.,TRBD2,TGTGCCAGTAGTACGAGGGCCGCTAGCGGGCGCGATACGCAGTATTTT,CASSTRAASGRDTQYF
TRBJ1-2,TRBV5-1,.,.,TGCGCCAGCAGCGCCGAAGGGAGCTATGGCTACACCTTC,CASSAEGSYGYTF
TRBJ1-1,TRBV2,few,.,TGTGCCAGCAGTGAGGGGGGTACTGAAGCTTTCTTT,CASSEGGTEAFF
TRBJ2-7,TRBV27,.,TRBD2,TGTGCCAGCAGTTTAGCGGGAGGGCCACGCGAGCAGTACTTC,CASSLAGGPREQYF
TRBJ1-5,TRBV7-9,.,TRBD1,TGTGCCAGCAGCCCCCCAGGGGGGAATCAGCCCCAGCATTTT,CASSPPGGNQPQHF
TRBJ2-1,TRBV27,.,.,TGTGCCAGCAGACTAAGTTTATCTAGGGTGAATGAGCAGTTCTTC,CASRLSLSRVNEQFF
TRBJ2-3,TRBV7-9,.,TRBD1,TGTGCCAGCAGCTTCGGGACAGCCTTCACAGATACGCAGTATTTT,CASSFGTAFTDTQYF
TRBJ2-5,TRBV5-1,.,.,TGCGCCAGCAGCTCGGGGGGCGGGAAAGAGACCCAGTACTTC,CASSSGGGKETQYF
TRBJ1-3,TRBV6-6,.,.,TGTGCCAGCACCCAAGGAGGCACCATATATTTT,CASTQGGTIYF
TRBJ1-5,TRBV11-2,.,.,TGTGCCAGCAGCTCGGACGGCGATAGCAATCAGCCCCAGCATTTT,CASSSDGDSNQPQHF
TRBJ2-7,TRBV11-2,.,.,TGTGCCAGCAGCTTAGGTCCCATGGACTACGAGCAGTACTTC,CASSLGPMDYEQYF